Listed here are 22 T cell receptor beta chains from one sample, sequenced in a study of control samples from healthy donors and cancer patients. TCRdb's copy holds only in-frame clones and misses some; the assay was immunoSEQ multiplex PCR. The sample shows 260,000 or so clones, over 70% of them seen only once. Input material: PBMCs. The receptors here all came from a woman aged 55-69 years with lung cancer.

The rearrangement uses TRBV2 and TRBJ1-3, with D unresolved. The V gene's germline CDR1 is SNHLY and CDR2 FYNNEI. The CDR3 is made up of 15 amino acids. V lost 4 bases and J lost 0, with 10 bases in between. CDR3 DNA: TGTGCCAGCAGTGTACAAAGGGACTCTGGAAACACCATATATTTT. Translated, it gives CASSVQRDSGNTIYF.

The rearrangement joins TRBV6-2 or TRBV6-3 to TRBJ2-7; the D gene is possibly TRBD2 (6 bases). The CDR3 contains 14 residues. Germline loops: CDR1 MNHEY, CDR2 SVGEGT. V lost 6 bases, J lost 2 bases, and 14 bases lay in between. The CDR3 sequence: CASSLGLAAYEQYF. The DNA of the CDR3 is TGTGCCAGCAGCCTGGGACTCGCAGCCTACGAGCAGTACTTC.

In DNA form, the CDR3 reads TGTGCCAGCAGTTCTCTCGCGGGAGGGTCCTACAATGAGCAGTTCTTC. It yields the protein CASSSLAGGSYNEQFF. The rearrangement joins TRBV28 to TRBJ2-1; 9 nucleotides match TRBD2. CDR1 MDHEN and CDR2 SYDVKM come from the germline V gene. The CDR3 loop spans 16 amino acids. V shed 4 bases and J 1 base; nucleotides not matched to a gene: 5.

The J gene is TRBJ1-1, the V gene TRBV5-4; D is unresolved. CDR3 size: 13 residues. Trimming cost V 3 bases and J 1 base, with 7 bases left between them. Germline values: CDR1 SGHNT, CDR2 YYREEE (reference sequence). This CDR3 reads CASSSDWNTEAFF. DNA of the CDR3: TGTGCCAGCAGCTCGGACTGGAACACTGAAGCTTTCTTT.

The chain employs TRBV4-2 and TRBJ2-7; the match to TRBD2 covers 10 bases. Germline CDR1 reads LGHNA; CDR2 reads YNFKEQ. The V gene end was trimmed by 1 base and the J gene end by 6 bases; junction bases not matched to a gene: 9. This CDR3 is 16 amino acids long. CDR3 protein: CASSQGFGLAESEQYF. The CDR3 DNA sequence: TGTGCCAGCAGCCAAGGGTTTGGACTAGCGGAGTCCGAGCAGTACTTC.

CDR3 DNA sequence: TGTGCCAGCTCGCCGGGAGGCTCTAGCACAGATACGCAGTATTTT. Translating it yields CASSPGGSSTDTQYF. The chain uses TRBV18 and TRBJ2-3; 7 nucleotides line up with TRBD2. With V trimmed by 6 bases and J by 0 bases, 6 bases remained unmatched. Germline CDR1 and CDR2: KGHSH and LQKENI. This CDR3 comprises 15 residues.

This clone is a singleton in its sample. At the DNA level, this CDR3 is encoded by other sequences in the same sample as well. The J gene is TRBJ1-1, the V gene TRBV29-1, with 8 bases aligning to TRBD1. Germline trimming cut 6 bases from V and 1 base from J; bases unmatched to any gene: 1. Germline assignment: CDR1 SQVTM and CDR2 ANQGSEA. This CDR3 has 12 amino acids. The CDR3 DNA sequence: TGCAGCGTGGGGACAGGGAACACTGAAGCTTTCTTT. Amino acid sequence: CSVGTGNTEAFF.

The J gene is TRBJ1-1, the V gene TRBV28; D gene uncertain. The CDR3 length is 17 residues. Germline CDR1 reads MDHEN; CDR2 reads SYDVKM. V shed 3 bases and J shed 6 bases, with 23 bases lying between them. CDR3 amino acids: CASSFGLLRSLRAEAFF. The DNA for the CDR3 is TGTGCCAGCAGTTTTGGTCTCCTTAGGAGCCTACGAGCTGAAGCTTTCTTT.

This sequence joins TRBV7-9 and TRBJ2-5; D may be TRBD1 or TRBD2 (6 bases each). This CDR3 comprises 15 residues. Germline V lookup: CDR1 SEHNR, CDR2 FQNEAQ (reference sequence). V shed 0 bases and J shed 2 bases, with 10 bases lying between them. The CDR3 protein is CASSLARGLQETQYF. The CDR3 DNA reads as TGTGCCAGCAGCTTAGCCAGGGGACTTCAAGAGACCCAGTACTTC.

V is TRBV25-1 and J is TRBJ1-4, with 10 bases that match TRBD1. The CDR3 consists of 15 residues. CDR1 MGHDK and CDR2 SYGVNS come from the germline V gene. The V segment lost 7 bases and the J segment 1 base; nucleotides outside the gene matches: 3. Here the CDR3 reads CASMRTGGTNEKLFF. In nucleotides, the CDR3 is TGTGCCAGCATGAGGACAGGGGGAACTAATGAAAAACTGTTTTTT.

The chain joins TRBV5-4 to TRBJ1-1; 8 positions match TRBD1. CDR1 is SGHNT and CDR2 is YYREEE in the germline V gene (reference sequence). The V segment lost 0 bases and the J segment 3 bases; nucleotides outside the gene matches: 1. The CDR3 consists of 14 residues. The CDR3 here is CASSLVQGDTEAFF. The CDR3 nucleotides are TGTGCCAGCAGCTTGGTACAGGGGGACACTGAAGCTTTCTTT.

V gene TRBV28 combines with J gene TRBJ2-5; weak D call: TRBD2 (6 bases). V was shortened by 3 bases and J by 4 bases, with 9 bases between the two germline ends. The CDR3 loop spans 13 amino acids. The V gene's germline CDR1 is MDHEN and CDR2 SYDVKM. For the CDR3, the DNA is TGTGCCAGCAGTTTGGGGGGTAGAGAGACCCAGTACTTC. Encoded protein: CASSLGGRETQYF.

This clone came up a few times. The chain carries TRBV11-2 and TRBJ2-3; 10 bases are a match to TRBD2. CDR3 length: 15 amino acids. CDR1 and CDR2 (germline): SGHAT, FQNNGV. V trimming: 6 bases; J trimming: 5 bases; junction bases outside the gene matches: 8. The CDR3 coding sequence is TGTGCCAGCAGGTTTGGACTAGCGGAGGGAGATACGCAGTATTTT. Residues: CASRFGLAEGDTQYF.

The chain joins TRBV28 to TRBJ1-3; a possible D gene is TRBD1 (5 bases). V gave up 2 bases and J gave up 4 bases, with 21 bases separating them. Germline CDR1 MDHEN, CDR2 SYDVKM. This CDR3 spans 18 amino acids. CDR3 in amino acids: CASSLRAGRVTLGNTIYF. The CDR3 bases are TGTGCCAGCAGTTTACGGGCAGGGAGGGTCACTCTAGGAAACACCATATATTTT.

The chain carries TRBV6-5 and TRBJ1-5; TRBD1 might be the D (5 bases). CDR1 is MNHEY, CDR2 SVGAGI, per germline. Trimming shortened V by 6 bases and J by 5 bases, and 14 bases separated the two germline ends. This CDR3 has 14 residues. The CDR3 sequence: CASRGADSYQPQHF. The CDR3 nucleotides read TGTGCCAGCAGGGGAGCAGACAGCTATCAGCCCCAGCATTTT.

The gene calls are TRBV7-9 and TRBJ2-2; D is unclear. Looked up from germline, CDR1 is SEHNR and CDR2 is FQNEAQ (reference sequence). The CDR3 consists of 13 residues. Trimming pared 2 bases from V and 3 bases from J, leaving 4 bases between. The CDR3 loop reads CASSLTDTGELFF. CDR3 in DNA: TGTGCCAGCAGCTTAACGGACACCGGGGAGCTGTTTTTT.

CDR3 region: CSARLDQRQYF. Written as DNA, the CDR3 is TGCAGTGCTAGATTGGACCAAAGGCAGTACTTC. The chain employs TRBV20-1 and TRBJ2-7; unclear D gene. Trimming pared 2 bases from V and 9 bases from J, leaving 11 bases between. Germline CDR1 and CDR2: DFQATT and SNEGSKA (reference sequence). There are 11 residues in the CDR3.

This chain connects TRBV6-5 to TRBJ2-3, with 11 positions matching TRBD1. The CDR3 totals 16 residues. CDR1 and CDR2 from the germline V gene are MNHEY and SVGAGI. J was trimmed by 6 bases and V by 0 bases; bases with no gene match: 5. CDR3 in DNA: TGTGCCAGCAGTTACTCACCGGGACAGGGGGAGGATACGCAGTATTTT. Translating gives CASSYSPGQGEDTQYF.

This chain connects TRBV5-1 to TRBJ1-5; 8 nucleotides align to TRBD1. Looked up from germline, CDR1 is SGHRS and CDR2 is YFSETQ. The junction had 11 bases not matched to a gene; V was cut back by 1 base and J by 11 bases. The CDR3 consists of 15 residues. The chain's CDR3 is CASSLRTGQGGTQHF. CDR3 bases: TGCGCCAGCAGCTTGCGGACTGGACAGGGCGGGACCCAGCATTTT.

The V call is TRBV7-9, the J call TRBJ1-2, with D possibly TRBD1 on 6 matching bases. Trimming left V 2 bases short and J 12 bases short, with 19 bases between. Germline loops: CDR1 SEHNR, CDR2 FQNEAQ (reference sequence). The CDR3 extends over 14 amino acids. The CDR3 bases are TGTGCCAGCAGCTTACGGGGGCCCGCGATGGTCCACACCTTC. This codes for CASSLRGPAMVHTF.

V gene TRBV5-8 combines with J gene TRBJ2-3; TRBD1 agrees at 9 bases. The germline V gene has CDR1 SGHTS and CDR2 YDEGEE. V was clipped by 2 bases and J by 2 bases; unmatched bases: 3. The CDR3 sequence is 15 residues long. The CDR3 is CASSFRDRATDTQYF. The CDR3 bases are TGTGCCAGCAGCTTCCGGGACAGGGCCACAGATACGCAGTATTTT.

This clone was counted ten times or more. The rearrangement joins TRBV7-9 to TRBJ2-7, with TRBD2 identical over 8 bases. The CDR3 consists of 16 residues. V lost 0 bases, J lost 0 bases, and 4 bases stayed unmatched. Germline CDR1 reads SEHNR; CDR2 reads FQNEAQ (reference sequence). Here the CDR3 reads CASSLALAGNSYEQYF. The CDR3 DNA reads as TGTGCCAGCAGCTTAGCCCTAGCGGGCAACTCCTACGAGCAGTACTTC.